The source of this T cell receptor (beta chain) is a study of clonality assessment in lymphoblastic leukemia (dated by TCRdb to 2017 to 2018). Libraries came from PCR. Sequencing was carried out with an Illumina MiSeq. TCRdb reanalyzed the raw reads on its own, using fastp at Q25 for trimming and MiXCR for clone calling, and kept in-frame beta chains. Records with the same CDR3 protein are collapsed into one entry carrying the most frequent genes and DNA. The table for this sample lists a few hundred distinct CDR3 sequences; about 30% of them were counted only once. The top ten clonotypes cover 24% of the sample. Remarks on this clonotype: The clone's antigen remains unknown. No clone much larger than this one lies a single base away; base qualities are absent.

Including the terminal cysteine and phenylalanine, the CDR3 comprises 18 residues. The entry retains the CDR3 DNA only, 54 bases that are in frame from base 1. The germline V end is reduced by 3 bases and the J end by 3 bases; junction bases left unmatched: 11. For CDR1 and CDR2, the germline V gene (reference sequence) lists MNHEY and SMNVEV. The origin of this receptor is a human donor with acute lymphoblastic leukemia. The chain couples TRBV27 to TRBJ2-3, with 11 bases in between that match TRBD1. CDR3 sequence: CASSFSARDRGGTDTQYF. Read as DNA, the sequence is TGTGCCAGCAGTTTTTCGGCCCGGGACAGGGGGGGAACAGATACGCAGTATTTT.